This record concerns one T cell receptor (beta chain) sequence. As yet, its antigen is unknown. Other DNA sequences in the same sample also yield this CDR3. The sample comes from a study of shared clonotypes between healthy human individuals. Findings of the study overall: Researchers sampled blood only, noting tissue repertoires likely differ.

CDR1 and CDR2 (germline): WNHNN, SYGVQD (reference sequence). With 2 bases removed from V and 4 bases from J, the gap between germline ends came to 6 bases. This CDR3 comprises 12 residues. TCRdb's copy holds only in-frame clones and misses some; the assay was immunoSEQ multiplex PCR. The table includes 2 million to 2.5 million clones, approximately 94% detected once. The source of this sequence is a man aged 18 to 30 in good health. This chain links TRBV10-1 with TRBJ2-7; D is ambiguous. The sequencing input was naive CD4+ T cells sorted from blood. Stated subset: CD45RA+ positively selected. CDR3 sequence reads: CASSENGYEQYF. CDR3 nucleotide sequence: TGCGCCAGCAGTGAGAACGGGTACGAGCAGTACTTC.